This T cell receptor (beta chain) appears in the sequencing data of a study of patients and donors after allogeneic stem cell transplantation. In germline, CDR1 is MNHEY, CDR2 SVGAGI. The germline V and J ends were trimmed by 8 bases and 7 bases, with 9 bases remaining between them. The CDR3 totals 11 residues. TCRdb fed the RT-PCR reads into MiXCR, producing one record per CDR3 protein. The sample carries 85,000 to 90,000 distinct CDR3 sequences, around 48% recorded once. Input material: blood, either unsorted or a sorted T cell fraction (not recorded which). The source is a human donor who was either an allogeneic HSCT recipient or a stem cell or donor lymphocyte infusion donor (not recorded which). It is not recorded whose cells these are; they may come from a transplant donor. This chain links TRBV6-5 with TRBJ1-5; the D is unclear. The CDR3 is CASPGDQPQHF. CDR3 sequence (DNA): TGTGCCAGCCCCGGCGACCAGCCCCAGCATTTT.